Following are 20 T cell receptor beta chains from one sample sequenced in a study of T cells in Graves' hyperthyroidism and ophthalmopathy. Regions amplified from RNA transcripts were the TCR beta CDR3 regions. The HTBI primer set drove a first-round RT-PCR of the TCR CDR3. TCRdb ran MiXCR on the multiplex PCR reads and lists one entry per CDR3 protein. This table has more than 300,000 distinct CDR3 sequences, 15% to 20% appearing once. Material for sequencing was blood. These receptor sequences come from a woman in her twenties or thirties with Graves' hyperthyroidism that later progressed to Graves' ophthalmopathy.

This clonotype showed up many times. The genes are TRBV6-2 or TRBV6-3 and TRBJ1-6; D not resolved. Germline assignment: CDR1 MNHEY and CDR2 SVGEGT. V was shortened by 6 bases and J by 10 bases, with 19 bases between the two germline ends. The CDR3 has 15 amino acids. CDR3 sequence (DNA): TGTGCCAGCAGCCCTAGGCTGGAGACGGGATCACCCCTCCACTTT. Protein sequence: CASSPRLETGSPLHF.

The chain recombines TRBV2 with TRBJ2-1, with D perhaps TRBD2 (6 bases). V was trimmed by 7 bases and J by 4 bases, leaving 20 bases between them. The germline V gene encodes CDR1 SNHLY and CDR2 FYNNEI. This CDR3 contains 16 residues. The CDR3 reads CASTGSGRSPYNEQFF. CDR3 nucleotide sequence: TGTGCCAGCACCGGGAGTGGGCGGAGTCCTTACAATGAGCAGTTCTTC.

This clonotype was counted at least ten times. This CDR3 reads CASNRQGFAEAFF. The CDR3 DNA reads TGTGCCAGCAACCGACAGGGGTTCGCTGAAGCTTTCTTT. This rearrangement joins TRBV13 to TRBJ1-1; 8 nucleotides match TRBD1. V lost 7 bases to trimming and J lost 6 bases; unmatched junction nucleotides: 7. The CDR3 runs 13 residues. Per germline, CDR1 PRHDT and CDR2 FYEKMQ (reference sequence).

This clonotype appeared many times. V gene TRBV6-5 combines with J gene TRBJ2-7, with 9 bases aligning to TRBD2. Germline CDR1 is MNHEY and CDR2 is SVGAGI. The CDR3 is 14 amino acids. The junction had 2 bases not matched to a gene; V was cut back by 2 bases and J by 3 bases. The DNA of the CDR3 is TGTGCCAGCAGTTACATAGCGGGGGTCTACGAGCAGTACTTC. This encodes CASSYIAGVYEQYF.

A few counts support this clonotype. The chain links TRBV20-1 to TRBJ2-1; the D is unclear. The V end was cut by 0 bases, the J end by 8 bases, with 8 bases between. Per the germline V gene, CDR1 is DFQATT and CDR2 is SNEGSKA (reference sequence). The CDR3 is 12 amino acids. The CDR3 region has the DNA TGCAGTGCTAGAGACCGGACCGATGAGCAGTTCTTC. This translates into CSARDRTDEQFF.

The chain combines TRBV19 with TRBJ2-4; D assignment may be TRBD1 or TRBD2 (5 bases each). V shed 5 bases and J shed 6 bases, with 23 bases lying between them. The CDR3 is made up of 17 amino acids. Germline values: CDR1 LNHDA, CDR2 SQIVND (reference sequence). CDR3 region: CASSVNRDRKGRNIQYF. The CDR3 bases are TGTGCCAGTAGTGTGAACCGGGACCGAAAGGGGAGAAACATTCAGTACTTC.

A few counts support this clonotype. V usage is TRBV12-3 or TRBV12-4 and J usage is TRBJ2-1, with D hard to call. Trimming removed 8 bases from V and 5 bases from J, with 13 bases in between. The length of the CDR3 is 13 residues. The DNA of the CDR3 is TGTGCCAGCCTTGCGATCAACAACAATGAGCAGTTCTTC. This sequence encodes CASLAINNNEQFF.

In this sample, this clonotype turned up a few times. This chain connects TRBV5-1 to TRBJ2-1; possible D gene TRBD2, 5 bases. CDR1 and CDR2 (germline): SGHRS, YFSETQ. The CDR3 spans 13 residues. The V and J ends lost 4 bases and 6 bases respectively, with 11 bases between them. The CDR3 loop is CASSPWTPNEQFF. The CDR3, as DNA: TGCGCCAGCAGCCCATGGACTCCCAATGAGCAGTTCTTC. The full variable domain, its missing parts supplied by reference TRBV5-1 and TRBJ2-1, is KAGVTQTPRYLIKTRGQQVTLSCSPISGHRSVSWYQQTPGQGLQFLFEYFSETQRNKGNFPGRFSGRQFSNSRSEMNVSTLELGDSALYLCASSPWTPNEQFFGPGTRLTVL.

This clonotype has a count of ten or more. The rearrangement joins TRBV3-1 to TRBJ1-1; D is uncertain. The CDR3 is made up of 14 amino acids. V lost 1 base and J lost 1, with 7 bases in between. CDR1 and CDR2 (germline): LGHDT, YNNKEL (reference sequence). The CDR3 coding sequence is TGTGCCAGCAGCCAAGGACACTCGAACACTGAAGCTTTCTTT. Translated: CASSQGHSNTEAFF.

This clonotype has only a few counts. This may arise from a read error, as a much more abundant clone is one base away. This is likely a read error, given that the CDR3 carries no conserved phenylalanine or tryptophan at its end. In DNA, the CDR3 is TGTGCCAGCAGTCCCTCGGACAGCCCAGCTAACTATGGCTACACCCTC. Its protein product is CASSPSDSPANYGYTL. The chain employs TRBV2 and TRBJ1-2, with D possibly matching TRBD1 (6 bases). The length of the CDR3 is 16 residues. Germline lookup yields CDR1 SNHLY and CDR2 FYNNEI. V lost 5 bases to trimming and J lost 0 bases, with 16 bases between them.

Ten or more counts support this clonotype. The rearrangement joins TRBV27 to TRBJ2-7; D might be TRBD1 (6 bases). Germline CDR1 and CDR2: MNHEY and SMNVEV (reference sequence). Trimming removed 5 bases at V and 2 bases at J, with 10 bases between. This CDR3 is built from 13 residues. CDR3 loop: CASSPGQAYEQYF. The CDR3 DNA is TGTGCCAGCAGTCCGGGACAAGCCTACGAGCAGTACTTC.

The CDR3 sequence is CASSLVTQAGEQYF. The CDR3 nucleotides read TGTGCCAGCAGCTTGGTTACACAGGCGGGCGAGCAGTACTTC. The rearrangement links TRBV5-4 to TRBJ2-7, with D possibly called TRBD1 or TRBD2 (5 bases each). From germline, CDR1 is SGHNT and CDR2 YYREEE (reference sequence). This CDR3 contains 14 residues. Between the trimmed V and J ends, which lost 0 bases and 6 bases, there was a span of 13 bases. Full variable domain (rest looked up from reference TRBV5-4 and TRBJ2-7): ETGVTQSPTHLIKTRGQQVTLRCSSQSGHNTVSWYQQALGQGPQFIFQYYREEENGRGNFPPRFSGLQFPNYSSELNVNALELDDSALYLCASSLVTQAGEQYFGPGTRLTVT.

At least ten counts were recorded for this clonotype. The V gene is TRBV7-8, the J gene TRBJ2-2; D not certain. Looked up from germline, CDR1 is SGHVS and CDR2 is FQNEAQ. The CDR3 is made up of 14 amino acids. V was clipped by 4 bases and J by 6 bases, with 12 bases between them. This CDR3 is CASSSRSGAGELFF. The CDR3 DNA sequence: TGTGCCAGCAGCTCCCGTTCCGGTGCCGGGGAGCTGTTTTTT. The full variable domain, its missing parts supplied by reference TRBV7-8 and TRBJ2-2, is GAGVSQSPRYKVAKRGQDVALRCDPISGHVSLFWYQQALGQGPEFLTYFQNEAQLDKSGLPSDRFFAERPEGSVSTLKIQRTQQEDSAVYLCASSSRSGAGELFFGEGSRLTVL.

CDR3 sequence reads: CASSFAGGETQYF. In DNA form, the CDR3 reads TGTGCCAGCAGCTTTGCAGGGGGGGAGACCCAGTACTTC. This sequence joins TRBV5-4 and TRBJ2-5; D may be TRBD1 (7 bases). CDR3 length: 13 residues. CDR1 and CDR2 from the germline V gene are SGHNT and YYREEE (reference sequence). Trimming took off 2 bases at V and 5 bases at J, with 10 bases between the two ends.

This clonotype showed up many times. The rearrangement joins TRBV6-2 or TRBV6-3 to TRBJ1-4; the D is unclear. CDR1 and CDR2 (germline): MNHEY, SVGEGT. V was pared by 2 bases and J by 6 bases, with 13 bases between. The CDR3 runs 15 residues. CDR3 loop: CASSYGRRADEKLFF. The CDR3 DNA reads as TGTGCCAGCAGTTACGGGAGGCGGGCGGATGAAAAACTGTTTTTT.

This clonotype appeared many times. The CDR3 sequence is CASSSTGLIDEQFF. The DNA of the CDR3 is TGTGCCAGCAGCAGCACAGGGTTGATCGATGAGCAGTTCTTC. The V and J genes are TRBV28 and TRBJ2-1; weak D call: TRBD1 (6 bases). Trimming cost V 6 bases and J 8 bases, with 17 bases left between them. Germline V gives CDR1 MDHEN, CDR2 SYDVKM. This CDR3 is built from 14 residues.

This clonotype was picked up many times. The chain uses TRBV27 and TRBJ2-3, with 9 bases lining up with TRBD2. Germline V gene data show CDR1 as MNHEY and CDR2 as SMNVEV (reference sequence). The CDR3 runs to 15 residues. V lost 6 bases, J lost 5 bases, and 9 bases stayed unmatched. The DNA for the CDR3 is TGTGCCAGCAGCCCCGGGACTAGCATCCGAGATACGCAGTATTTT. This encodes CASSPGTSIRDTQYF.

In its sample, this clonotype was seen many times. The chain joins TRBV18 to TRBJ2-7; D gene unclear. With 2 bases removed from V and 0 bases from J, the gap between germline ends came to 11 bases. The CDR3 extends over 15 amino acids. Per the germline V gene, CDR1 is KGHSH and CDR2 is LQKENI. The CDR3 sequence: CASSPWAADSYEQYF. As DNA, the CDR3 is TGTGCCAGCTCACCATGGGCAGCCGACTCCTACGAGCAGTACTTC. Drawing the rest from reference TRBV18 and TRBJ2-7, the complete variable domain is NAGVMQNPRHLVRRRGQEARLRCSPMKGHSHVYWYRQLPEEGLKFMVYLQKENIIDESGMPKERFSAEFPKEGPSILRIQQVVRGDSAAYFCASSPWAADSYEQYFGPGTRLTVT.

This clonotype appeared many times. This chain joins TRBV5-1 and TRBJ2-7; D ambiguous. This CDR3 contains 14 residues. Germline lookup yields CDR1 SGHRS and CDR2 YFSETQ. The V and J ends lost 4 bases and 0 bases respectively, with 11 bases between them. CDR3 in DNA: TGCGCCAGCAGCCTCCTAACCTCCTCCTACGAGCAGTACTTC. Amino acid sequence: CASSLLTSSYEQYF. The full variable domain, completed using reference TRBV5-1 and TRBJ2-7, is KAGVTQTPRYLIKTRGQQVTLSCSPISGHRSVSWYQQTPGQGLQFLFEYFSETQRNKGNFPGRFSGRQFSNSRSEMNVSTLELGDSALYLCASSLLTSSYEQYFGPGTRLTVT.

This clonotype has a handful of counts. Here the CDR3 reads CASSVGTSGGREGQFF. DNA of the CDR3: TGTGCCAGCAGTGTGGGGACTAGCGGGGGCCGGGAGGGGCAGTTCTTC. V usage is TRBV2 and J usage is TRBJ2-1, with TRBD2 matching over 14 bases. The CDR3 is 16 amino acids. The germline CDR1 and CDR2 sequences are SNHLY and FYNNEI. J gave up 12 bases and V 4 bases, and 11 bases lay outside the gene matches.